This record covers a single T cell receptor (beta chain). Its antigen is as yet unknown. The sample is drawn from a study of cytomegalovirus exposure and HLA in healthy donors. Study details: Assignment to the Caucasian-associated ancestry cluster applied to around 76% of the approximately 400 genotyped donors. Study-wide results and limits: Reportedly, HLA-A and HLA-B alleles of most subjects were accurately predicted from TCR beta. Three CMV-associated chains proved CMV antigen-specific in vitro.

Germline lookup yields CDR1 SNHLY and CDR2 FYNNEI. V was pared by 8 bases and J by 9 bases, with 20 bases between. The CDR3 runs to 13 residues. Primers: 60 Vbeta forward and 13 Jbeta reverse. TCRdb's copy holds only in-frame clones and misses some; the assay was immunoSEQ multiplex PCR. The table has fewer than 200,000 clones, 60% to 85% seen once. The sequence derives from a woman in her 50s in good health and CMV-seropositive. The chain joins TRBV2 to TRBJ2-7, with D perhaps matching TRBD1 (6 bases). Sequenced material: PBMCs. As DNA, the CDR3 is TGTGCCAGCCACAATGGCAGGGGCGACGGGCAGTACTTC. This gives the protein CASHNGRGDGQYF.